Included here is one T cell receptor (beta chain) sequence, with context. Its target is unknown. Assay: immunoSEQ multiplex PCR; the TCRdb copy retains only in-frame clones and omits some. The data contain 47,000 or so clones, less than 85% of them singletons. These data are taken from a study of vaccination effects on CD4 cells after COVID-19. Looking at the study overall: Samples were taken post-vaccine, and their median timing was 72 days after the second dose.

Findings and limits, study-wide: Healthy vaccine recipients' vaccine-induced clones were almost all SARS-CoV-2 mono-reactive.

CD4+ T cell isolation took place after 10 days of culture. Each person got two doses of an mRNA SARS-CoV-2 vaccine, BNT162b2 or mRNA-1273. According to the study, vaccine recipients showed no prior SARS-CoV-2 infection and negative nucleocapsid antibodies. Days 3 and 7 saw half the medium replaced with IL-2 medium. This CDR3 is 13 amino acids long. The germline V and J ends were trimmed by 5 bases and 6 bases, with 11 bases remaining between them. Germline values: CDR1 SEHNR, CDR2 FQNEAQ (reference sequence). The sample was CD4+ T cells from PBMCs cultured without peptide, taken after COVID-19 vaccination. The rearrangement links TRBV7-9 to TRBJ2-1; D possibly uses TRBD1 or TRBD2 (5 bases each). The TCR sequence derives from a human donor who received a COVID-19 vaccine. CDR3 DNA sequence: TGTGCCAGCAGCCGGGGCGAAGGCAATGAGCAGTTCTTC. Its translation: CASSRGEGNEQFF.